This T cell receptor beta chain was profiled in a study of cytomegalovirus exposure and HLA in healthy donors. Germline V gives CDR1 LNHNV, CDR2 YYDKDF (reference sequence). The trim removed 7 bases at V and 3 bases at J, leaving 5 bases unmatched. This CDR3 is 14 amino acids long. Study-wide findings and caveats: TCR beta V- and J-gene trimming was later associated with a missense DCLRE1C variant.

Worth noting for this clone: Its specificity is not known.

A multiplex PCR was run with 60 Vbeta primers and 13 Jbeta primers. Using immunoSEQ multiplex PCR, the repertoire was profiled, and TCRdb retains in-frame clones only, with some absent. Of some 70,000 clones listed, 75% to 85% are singletons. The rearrangement links TRBV15 to TRBJ2-5, with 10 nucleotides matching TRBD2. The receptor was derived from a man aged 18 to 35 in good health and CMV-seropositive. The sequenced sample was PBMCs. CDR3 residues: CATTLAGAEETQYF. The CDR3 DNA is TGTGCCACCACCCTAGCGGGAGCTGAAGAGACCCAGTACTTC. The full variable domain, in which reference TRBV15 and TRBJ2-5 provide the parts outside the CDR3, is DAMVIQNPRYQVTQFGKPVTLSCSQTLNHNVMYWYQQKSSQAPKLLFHYYDKDFNNEADTPDNFQSRRPNTSFCFLDIRSPGLGDTAMYLCATTLAGAEETQYFGPGTRLLVL.